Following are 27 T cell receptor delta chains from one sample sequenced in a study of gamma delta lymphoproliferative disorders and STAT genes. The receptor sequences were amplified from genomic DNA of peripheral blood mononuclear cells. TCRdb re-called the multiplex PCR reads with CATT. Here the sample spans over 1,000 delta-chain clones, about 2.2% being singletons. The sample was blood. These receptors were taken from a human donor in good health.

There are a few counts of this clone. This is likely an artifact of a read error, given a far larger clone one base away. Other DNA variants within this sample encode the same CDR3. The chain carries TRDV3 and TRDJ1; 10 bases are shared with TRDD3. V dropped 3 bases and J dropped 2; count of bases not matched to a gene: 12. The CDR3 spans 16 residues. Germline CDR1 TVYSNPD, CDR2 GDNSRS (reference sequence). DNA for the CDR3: TGTGCCTTCCCAGGGGGCTTGGGGGATACAACCGATAAACTCATCTTT. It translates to CAFPGGLGDTTDKLIF.

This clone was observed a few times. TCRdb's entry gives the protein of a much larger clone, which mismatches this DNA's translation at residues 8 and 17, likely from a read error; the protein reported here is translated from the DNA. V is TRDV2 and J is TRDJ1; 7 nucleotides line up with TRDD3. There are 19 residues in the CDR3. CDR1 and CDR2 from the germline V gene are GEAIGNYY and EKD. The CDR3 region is CACDKIPSGDRKPTDKFIF. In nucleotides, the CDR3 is TGTGCCTGTGACAAAATTCCCTCGGGGGATCGAAAACCCACCGATAAATTCATCTTT.

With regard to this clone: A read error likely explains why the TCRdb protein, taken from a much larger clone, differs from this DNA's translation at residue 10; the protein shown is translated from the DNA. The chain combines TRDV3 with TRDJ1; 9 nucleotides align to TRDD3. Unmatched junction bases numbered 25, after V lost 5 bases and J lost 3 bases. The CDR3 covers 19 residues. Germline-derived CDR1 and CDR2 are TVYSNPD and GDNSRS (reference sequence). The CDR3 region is CAVRPSRDGRGILADKLIF. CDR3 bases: TGTGCCGTGAGGCCTTCCCGTGACGGCCGGGGGATACTAGCCGATAAACTCATCTTT.

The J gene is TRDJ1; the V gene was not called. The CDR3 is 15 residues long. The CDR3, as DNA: TGTGCCTGTGACCCCGTACAAATACTCGTCGATAAACTCATCTTT. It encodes CACDPVQILVDKLIF.

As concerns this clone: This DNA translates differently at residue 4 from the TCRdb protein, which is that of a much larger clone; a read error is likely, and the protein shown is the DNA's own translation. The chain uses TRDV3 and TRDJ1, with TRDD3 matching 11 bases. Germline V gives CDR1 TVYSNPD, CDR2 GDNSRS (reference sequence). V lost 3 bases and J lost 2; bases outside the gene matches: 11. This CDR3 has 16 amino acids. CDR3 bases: TGTGCCTTCTCAGGGGGCCTGGGGGATACAACCGATAAACTCATCTTT. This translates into CAFSGGLGDTTDKLIF.

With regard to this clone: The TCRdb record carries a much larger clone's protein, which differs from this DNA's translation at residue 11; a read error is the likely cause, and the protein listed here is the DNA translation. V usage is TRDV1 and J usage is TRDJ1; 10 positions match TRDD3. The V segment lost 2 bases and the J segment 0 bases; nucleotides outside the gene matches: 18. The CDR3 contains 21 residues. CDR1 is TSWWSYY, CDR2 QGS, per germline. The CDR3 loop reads CALGEVPYPYRGIRYTDKLIF. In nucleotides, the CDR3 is TGTGCTCTTGGGGAAGTTCCCTACCCTTACCGGGGGATACGGTACACCGATAAACTCATCTTT.

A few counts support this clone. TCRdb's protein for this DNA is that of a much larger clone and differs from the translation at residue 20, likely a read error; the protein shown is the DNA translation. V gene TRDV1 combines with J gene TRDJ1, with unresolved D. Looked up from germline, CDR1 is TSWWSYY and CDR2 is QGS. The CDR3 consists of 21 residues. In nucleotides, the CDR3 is TGTGCTCTTGGGGAACTAATTAGTCTCCCCTCTTACTCCCGTCACACCGATAAACTCACCTTT. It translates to CALGELISLPSYSRHTDKLTF.

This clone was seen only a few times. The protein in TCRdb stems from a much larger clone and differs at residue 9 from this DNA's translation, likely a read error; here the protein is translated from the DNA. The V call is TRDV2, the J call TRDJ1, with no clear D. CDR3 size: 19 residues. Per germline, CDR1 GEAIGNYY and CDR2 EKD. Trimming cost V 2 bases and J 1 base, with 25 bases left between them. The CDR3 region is CACDKIPLWDRKPTDKLIF. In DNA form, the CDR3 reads TGTGCCTGTGACAAAATTCCCTTGTGGGACCGAAAACCCACCGATAAACTCATCTTT.

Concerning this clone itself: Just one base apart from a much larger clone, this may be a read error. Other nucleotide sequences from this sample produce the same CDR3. The CDR3 sequence: CALGEPAFPTGGIGGDKLIF. CDR3 nucleotide sequence: TGTGCTCTTGGGGAGCCCGCCTTTCCTACCGGGGGGATTGGGGGGGATAAACTCATCTTT. The chain couples TRDV1 to TRDJ1; D tentatively fits TRDD2 or TRDD3 (7 bases each). This CDR3 contains 20 residues. Per germline, CDR1 TSWWSYY and CDR2 QGS. Trimming removed 3 bases at V and 5 bases at J, with 31 bases between.

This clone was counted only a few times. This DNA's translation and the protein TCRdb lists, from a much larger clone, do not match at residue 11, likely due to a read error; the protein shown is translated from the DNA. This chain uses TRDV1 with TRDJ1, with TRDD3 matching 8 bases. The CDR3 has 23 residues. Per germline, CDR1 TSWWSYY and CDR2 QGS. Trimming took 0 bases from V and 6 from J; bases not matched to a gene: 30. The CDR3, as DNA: TGTGCTCTTGGGGAACTAAGCAGGCGATCCTTTTACCTTACTGGGGGTTTAGGCCATAAACTCATCTTT. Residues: CALGELSRRSFYLTGGLGHKLIF.

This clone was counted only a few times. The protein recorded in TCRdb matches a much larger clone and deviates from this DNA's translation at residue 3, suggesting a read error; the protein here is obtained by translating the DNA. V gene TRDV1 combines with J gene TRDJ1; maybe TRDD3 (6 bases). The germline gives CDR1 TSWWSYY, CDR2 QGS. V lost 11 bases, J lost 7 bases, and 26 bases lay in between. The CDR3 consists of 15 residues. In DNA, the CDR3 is TGTGCTGTAGTACAGTACTGGGTCCCCGGGTCTAAACTCATCTTT. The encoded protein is CAVVQYWVPGSKLIF.

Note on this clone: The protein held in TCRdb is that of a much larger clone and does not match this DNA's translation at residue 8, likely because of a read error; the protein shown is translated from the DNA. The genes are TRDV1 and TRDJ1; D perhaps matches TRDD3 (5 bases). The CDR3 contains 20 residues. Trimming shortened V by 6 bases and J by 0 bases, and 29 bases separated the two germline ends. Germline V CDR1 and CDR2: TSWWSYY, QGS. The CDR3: CALGERLRGPSGPYTDKLIF. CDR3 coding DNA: TGTGCTCTTGGAGAAAGGCTCAGGGGGCCCTCGGGGCCTTACACCGATAAACTCATCTTT.

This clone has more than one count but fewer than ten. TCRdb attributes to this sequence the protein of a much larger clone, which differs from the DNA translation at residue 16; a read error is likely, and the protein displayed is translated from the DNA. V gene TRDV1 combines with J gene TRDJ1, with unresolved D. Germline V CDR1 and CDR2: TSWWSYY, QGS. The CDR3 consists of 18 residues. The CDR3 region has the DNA TGTGCTCTTGGGGAACTAGTATTCTCGTACCCCCACACCGATAAACCCATCTTT. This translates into CALGELVFSYPHTDKPIF.

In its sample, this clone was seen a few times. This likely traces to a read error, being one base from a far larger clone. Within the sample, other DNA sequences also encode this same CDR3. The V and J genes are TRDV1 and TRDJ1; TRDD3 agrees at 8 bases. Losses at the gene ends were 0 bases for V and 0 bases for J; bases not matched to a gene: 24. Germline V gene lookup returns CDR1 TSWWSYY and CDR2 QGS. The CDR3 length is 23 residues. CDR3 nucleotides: TGTGCTCTTGGGGAACTAGCTGAACCTCCTTGGCGTACTGGGGGTCTGTACACCGATAAACTCATCTTT. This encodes CALGELAEPPWRTGGLYTDKLIF.

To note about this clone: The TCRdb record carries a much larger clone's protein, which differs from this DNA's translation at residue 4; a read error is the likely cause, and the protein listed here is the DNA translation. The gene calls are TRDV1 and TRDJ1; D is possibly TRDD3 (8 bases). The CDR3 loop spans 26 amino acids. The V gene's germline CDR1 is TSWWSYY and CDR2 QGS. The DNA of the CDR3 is TGTGCTCTTAGGGAACCTCCTTTCCTACAGCTTCCTTTCTGGGGATACTGGACAAAGTACACCGATAAACTCATCTTT. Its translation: CALREPPFLQLPFWGYWTKYTDKLIF.

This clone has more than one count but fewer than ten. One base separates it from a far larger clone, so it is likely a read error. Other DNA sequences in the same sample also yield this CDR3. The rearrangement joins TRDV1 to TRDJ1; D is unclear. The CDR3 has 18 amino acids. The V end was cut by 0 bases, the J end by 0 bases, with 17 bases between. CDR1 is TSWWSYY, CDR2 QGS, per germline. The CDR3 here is CALGELVFSYPHTDKLIF. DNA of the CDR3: TGTGCTCTTGGGGAACTAGTATTTTCGTACCCCCACACCGATAAACTCATCTTT.

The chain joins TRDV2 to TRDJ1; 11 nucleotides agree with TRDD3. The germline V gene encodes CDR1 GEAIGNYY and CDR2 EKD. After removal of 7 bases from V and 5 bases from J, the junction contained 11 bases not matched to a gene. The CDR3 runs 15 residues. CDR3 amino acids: CACWGILTWGDKLIF. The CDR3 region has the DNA TGTGCCTGCTGGGGGATACTCACCTGGGGGGATAAACTCATCTTT.

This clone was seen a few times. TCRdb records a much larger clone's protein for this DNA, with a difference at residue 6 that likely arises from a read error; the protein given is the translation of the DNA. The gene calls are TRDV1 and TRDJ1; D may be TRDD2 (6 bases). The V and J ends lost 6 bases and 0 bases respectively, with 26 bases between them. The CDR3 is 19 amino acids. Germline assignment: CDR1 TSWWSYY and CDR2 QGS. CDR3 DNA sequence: TGTGCTCTTGGTGTTTGTTGGCGGATTGGGATCCTACACACCGATAAACTCATCTTT. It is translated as CALGVCWRIGILHTDKLIF.

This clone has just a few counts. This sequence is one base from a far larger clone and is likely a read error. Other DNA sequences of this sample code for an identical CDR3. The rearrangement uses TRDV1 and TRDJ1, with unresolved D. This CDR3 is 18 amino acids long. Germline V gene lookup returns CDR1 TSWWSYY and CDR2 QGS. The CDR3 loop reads CALGELVFSYPHTDKLIF. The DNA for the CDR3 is TGTGCTCTTGGAGAACTAGTATTCTCGTACCCCCACACCGATAAACTCATCTTT.

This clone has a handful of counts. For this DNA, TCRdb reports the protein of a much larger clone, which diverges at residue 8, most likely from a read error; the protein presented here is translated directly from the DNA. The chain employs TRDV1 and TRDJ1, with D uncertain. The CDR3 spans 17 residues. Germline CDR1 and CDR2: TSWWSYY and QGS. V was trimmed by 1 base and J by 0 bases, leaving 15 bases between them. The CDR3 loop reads CALGEPMVHGYTDKLIF. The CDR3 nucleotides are TGTGCTCTTGGGGAACCGATGGTACATGGGTACACCGATAAACTCATCTTT.

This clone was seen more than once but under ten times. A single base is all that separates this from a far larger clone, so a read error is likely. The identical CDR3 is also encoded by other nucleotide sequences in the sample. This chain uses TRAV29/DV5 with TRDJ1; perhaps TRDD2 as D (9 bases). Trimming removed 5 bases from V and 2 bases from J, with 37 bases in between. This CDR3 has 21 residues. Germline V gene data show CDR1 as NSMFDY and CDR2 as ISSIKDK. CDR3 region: CAAFQRPSYFHWGAHTDKLIF. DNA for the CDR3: TGTGCAGCTTTCCAAAGGCCTTCCTACTTTCACTGGGGGGCCCATACCGATAAACTCATCTTT.

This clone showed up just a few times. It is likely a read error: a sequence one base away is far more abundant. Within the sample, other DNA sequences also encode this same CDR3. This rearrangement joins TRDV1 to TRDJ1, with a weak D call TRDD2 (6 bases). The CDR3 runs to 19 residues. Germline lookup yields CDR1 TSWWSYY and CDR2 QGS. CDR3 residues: CALGVRWRIGILHTDKLIF. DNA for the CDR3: TGTGCCCTTGGTGTTCGTTGGCGGATTGGGATCCTACACACCGATAAACTCATCTTT.

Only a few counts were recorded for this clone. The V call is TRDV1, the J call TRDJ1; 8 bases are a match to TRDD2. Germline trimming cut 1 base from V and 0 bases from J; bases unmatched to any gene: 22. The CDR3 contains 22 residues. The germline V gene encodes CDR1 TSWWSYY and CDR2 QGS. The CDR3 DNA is TGTGCTCTTGGGGAACCGATAGCCTTCCTAGCCCTCTGGGGCAGTCACACCGATAAACTCATCTTT. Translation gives CALGEPIAFLALWGSHTDKLIF.

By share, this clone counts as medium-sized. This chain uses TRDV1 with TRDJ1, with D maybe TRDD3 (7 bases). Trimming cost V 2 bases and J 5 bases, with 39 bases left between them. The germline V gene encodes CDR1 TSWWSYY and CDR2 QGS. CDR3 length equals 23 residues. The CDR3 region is CALGESEVLPLFWGTTAEDKLIF. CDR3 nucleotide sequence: TGTGCTCTTGGGGAATCTGAGGTCCTTCCCCTTTTTTGGGGGACAACGGCTGAGGATAAACTCATCTTT.

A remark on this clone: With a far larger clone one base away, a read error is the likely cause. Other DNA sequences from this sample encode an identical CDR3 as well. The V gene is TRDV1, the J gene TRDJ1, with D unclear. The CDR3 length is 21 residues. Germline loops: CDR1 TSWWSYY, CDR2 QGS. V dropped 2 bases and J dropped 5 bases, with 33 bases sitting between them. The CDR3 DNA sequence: TGTGCTCTTGGGGAAGGTCCCCTTTATCGACCCGTACACCCGAAGTTTGATAAACTCATCTTT. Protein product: CALGEGPLYRPVHPKFDKLIF.

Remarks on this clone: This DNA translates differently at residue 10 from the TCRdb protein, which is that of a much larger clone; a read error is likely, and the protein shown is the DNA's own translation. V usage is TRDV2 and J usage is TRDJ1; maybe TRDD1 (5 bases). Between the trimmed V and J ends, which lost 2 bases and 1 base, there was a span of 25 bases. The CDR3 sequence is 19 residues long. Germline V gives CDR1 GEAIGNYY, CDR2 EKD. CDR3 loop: CACDKIPLGNRKPTDKLIF. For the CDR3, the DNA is TGTGCCTGTGACAAAATTCCCTTGGGAAATCGAAAACCCACCGATAAACTCATCTTT.

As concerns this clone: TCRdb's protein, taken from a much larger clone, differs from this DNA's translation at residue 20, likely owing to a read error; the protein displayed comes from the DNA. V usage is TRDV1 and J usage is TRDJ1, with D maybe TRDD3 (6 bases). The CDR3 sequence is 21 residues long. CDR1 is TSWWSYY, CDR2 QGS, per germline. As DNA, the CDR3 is TGTGCTCTTGGGGGATACTCAGAGGGGCTCTCGTACTGGGCGTACACCGATAAACTCACCTTT. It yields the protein CALGGYSEGLSYWAYTDKLTF.